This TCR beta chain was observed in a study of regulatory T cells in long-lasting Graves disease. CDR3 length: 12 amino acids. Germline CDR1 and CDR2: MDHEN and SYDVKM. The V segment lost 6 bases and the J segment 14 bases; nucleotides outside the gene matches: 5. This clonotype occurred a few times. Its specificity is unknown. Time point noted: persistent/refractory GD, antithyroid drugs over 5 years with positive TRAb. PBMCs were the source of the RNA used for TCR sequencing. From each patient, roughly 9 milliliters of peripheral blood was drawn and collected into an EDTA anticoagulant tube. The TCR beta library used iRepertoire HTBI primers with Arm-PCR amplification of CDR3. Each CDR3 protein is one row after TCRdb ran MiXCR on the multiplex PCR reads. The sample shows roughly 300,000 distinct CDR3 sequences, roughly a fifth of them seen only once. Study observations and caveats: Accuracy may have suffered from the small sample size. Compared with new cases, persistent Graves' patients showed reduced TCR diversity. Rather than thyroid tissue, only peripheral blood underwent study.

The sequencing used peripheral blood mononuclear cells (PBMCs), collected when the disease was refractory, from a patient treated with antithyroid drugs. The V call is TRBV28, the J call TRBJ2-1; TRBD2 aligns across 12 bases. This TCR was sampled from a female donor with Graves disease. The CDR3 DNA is TGTGCCAGCAGGCTAGCGGGAGGGCAGGAGTTCTTC. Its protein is CASRLAGGQEFF.